One TCR beta chain is described in this entry. Germline CDR1 LGHDT, CDR2 YNNKEL (reference sequence). The CDR3 totals 13 residues. Losses at the gene ends were 4 bases for V and 4 bases for J; bases not matched to a gene: 1. This entry comes from a study of blood T cells in healthy people across ages. Then a second PCR, running roughly 6 to 12 cycles, was carried out with a sample-barcoded 5' primer and a J-beta primer mix. TCRdb analysed the 5' RACE reads with MiXCR anew, one entry per CDR3 protein. The table shows over a million distinct CDR3 sequences, with 42% occurring only once. The origin of this receptor is a young woman in good health. The sequenced sample was blood. This chain uses TRBV3-1 with TRBJ2-4, with 7 nucleotides matching TRBD1. This CDR3 is CASSRGQKNIQYF. In DNA, the CDR3 is TGTGCCAGCAGCCGGGGACAGAAAAACATTCAGTACTTC.